The 30 T cell receptor beta chains below were found in one sample sequenced in a study of CD8 T cells in Susac syndrome. Random-hexamer reverse transcription was applied to about 0.5 to 1 ug RNA. TCRdb redid the calling of the immunoSEQ multiplex PCR reads with MiXCR, one entry per CDR3 protein. Of 80,000 or so distinct CDR3 sequences in the sample, approximately 96% were seen once. Sample: CD8+ T cells from PBMCs. The receptors stem from a human donor with Susac syndrome.

The chain combines TRBV6-5 with TRBJ2-3, with TRBD2 as a possible D gene (6 bases). The CDR3 has 17 residues. Germline V lookup: CDR1 MNHEY, CDR2 SVGAGI. Trimming removed 2 bases at V and 0 bases at J, with 15 bases between. CDR3 sequence: CASSYHPAGPSTDTQYF. In DNA form, the CDR3 reads TGTGCCAGCAGTTACCACCCCGCGGGGCCTAGCACAGATACGCAGTATTTT.

The chain uses TRBV11-2 and TRBJ2-5; TRBD2 aligns across 12 bases. Germline V lookup: CDR1 SGHAT, CDR2 FQNNGV. The CDR3 runs 16 residues. V lost 5 bases and J lost 2; bases outside the gene matches: 6. The CDR3 DNA reads as TGTGCCAGCAGCCACGGACTAGCGGGGATTCAAGAGACCCAGTACTTC. Its translation is CASSHGLAGIQETQYF.

In its sample, this clonotype was seen once. The rearrangement links TRBV3-1 to TRBJ2-5; 11 positions agree with TRBD1. The germline V gene encodes CDR1 LGHDT and CDR2 YNNKEL (reference sequence). The CDR3 is 18 amino acids. V shed 0 bases, J shed 5 bases, and the junction held 11 bases outside the gene matches. This CDR3 reads CASSQDRWTGGFGETQYF. As DNA, the CDR3 is TGTGCCAGCAGCCAAGATCGGTGGACAGGGGGCTTCGGGGAGACCCAGTACTTC.

The CDR3 loop reads CAWDPSRTHGAQYF. CDR3 coding DNA: TGTGCCTGGGACCCCTCCCGGACGCACGGGGCCCAGTACTTC. V gene TRBV30 combines with J gene TRBJ2-5; D may be TRBD2 (5 bases). This CDR3 contains 14 residues. CDR1 is GTSNPN and CDR2 is SVGIG in the germline V gene (reference sequence). V was cut by 5 bases and J by 9 bases, with 22 bases left in between.

This clonotype is a singleton in its sample. V gene TRBV5-1 combines with J gene TRBJ2-3; no clear D gene. V shed 7 bases and J shed 4 bases, with 10 bases lying between them. The length of the CDR3 is 12 residues. Germline loops: CDR1 SGHRS, CDR2 YFSETQ. CDR3 residues: CASYDMPDTQYF. CDR3 nucleotide sequence: TGCGCCAGCTACGACATGCCAGATACGCAGTATTTT.

The chain links TRBV6-2 or TRBV6-3 to TRBJ2-7; possibly TRBD2 for D (5 bases). CDR1 is MNHEY, CDR2 SVGEGT, per germline. The CDR3 runs 15 residues. Trimming stripped 7 bases from V and 3 bases from J, with 19 bases between. The CDR3 nucleotides read TGTGCCAGCAAGGACGAGGGCCCCGGGTACTACGAGCAGTACTTC. As protein: CASKDEGPGYYEQYF.

The chain links TRBV20-1 to TRBJ1-2; D is unresolved. V was clipped by 1 base and J by 1 base, with 10 bases between them. The CDR3 length is 14 residues. CDR1 DFQATT and CDR2 SNEGSKA come from the germline V gene (reference sequence). CDR3 DNA: TGCAGTGCTAGAGGCGTAGGAATTAACTATGGCTACACCTTC. As protein: CSARGVGINYGYTF.

The genes are TRBV7-9 and TRBJ2-6; no reliable D call. CDR3 length: 14 amino acids. Germline CDR1 is SEHNR and CDR2 is FQNEAQ (reference sequence). V lost 5 bases, J lost 4 bases, and 9 bases lay in between. Here the CDR3 DNA reads TGTGCCAGCAGCCCCGTTAGGGGGGCCAACGTCCTGACTTTC. Amino acids: CASSPVRGANVLTF.

This clonotype was seen once. The genes are TRBV5-6 and TRBJ2-1, with a tentative D call TRBD1 (5 bases). The CDR3 loop spans 13 amino acids. Trimming stripped 0 bases from V and 6 bases from J, with 7 bases between. Germline V gives CDR1 SGHDT, CDR2 YYEEEE. CDR3 amino acids: CASSLAGFNEQFF. DNA for the CDR3: TGTGCCAGCAGCTTGGCAGGGTTCAATGAGCAGTTCTTC.

This chain connects TRBV7-9 to TRBJ2-1; tentatively, D is TRBD1 (6 bases). The ends were cut back, 5 bases at V and 3 bases at J, with 8 bases in the middle. Looked up from germline, CDR1 is SEHNR and CDR2 is FQNEAQ (reference sequence). The CDR3 loop spans 13 amino acids. CDR3 coding DNA: TGTGCCAGCAGCCAGGGGAACTACAATGAGCAGTTCTTC. Amino acid sequence: CASSQGNYNEQFF.

The chain is built from TRBV2 and TRBJ2-7; no clear D gene. CDR3 length: 14 residues. Germline V CDR1 and CDR2: SNHLY, FYNNEI. Trimming took off 2 bases at V and 0 bases at J, with 8 bases between the two ends. The CDR3 DNA reads as TGTGCCAGCAGTGAACGCAGGAGCTCCTACGAGCAGTACGTC. Encoded protein: CASSERRSSYEQYV.

The chain has TRBV19 and TRBJ1-5; the D gene is possibly TRBD1 (6 bases). V lost 3 bases and J lost 5, with 11 bases in between. CDR3 size: 14 residues. Germline CDR1 reads LNHDA; CDR2 reads SQIVND (reference sequence). CDR3 sequence reads: CASSIGQRDQPQHF. DNA of the CDR3: TGTGCCAGTAGTATCGGACAGAGGGATCAGCCCCAGCATTTT.

V and J are TRBV13 and TRBJ2-4; D ambiguous. Trimming removed 2 bases at V and 2 bases at J, with 10 bases between. The CDR3 totals 15 residues. From germline, CDR1 is PRHDT and CDR2 FYEKMQ (reference sequence). The CDR3 here is CASSLRVRSKNIQYF. The DNA for the CDR3 is TGTGCCAGCAGCTTAAGGGTACGGTCCAAAAACATTCAGTACTTC.

The chain joins TRBV4-1 to TRBJ2-5; D remains ambiguous. The CDR3 is made up of 12 amino acids. V was clipped by 0 bases and J by 6 bases, with 5 bases between them. The germline gives CDR1 MGHRA, CDR2 YSYEKL. For the CDR3, the DNA is TGCGCCAGCAGCCAAGAAAGGCAGACCCAGTACTTC. Its protein product is CASSQERQTQYF.

The chain employs TRBV28 and TRBJ2-7; no definite D call. Germline assignment: CDR1 MDHEN and CDR2 SYDVKM. Trimming pared 8 bases from V and 0 bases from J, leaving 11 bases between. There are 13 residues in the CDR3. Here the CDR3 reads CASGQTDSYEQYF. CDR3 DNA: TGTGCCAGCGGCCAGACTGACTCCTACGAGCAGTACTTC.

This chain joins TRBV28 and TRBJ1-1; D ambiguous. The germline gives CDR1 MDHEN, CDR2 SYDVKM. CDR3 size: 14 residues. Trimming pared 10 bases from V and 4 bases from J, leaving 19 bases between. DNA for the CDR3: TGTGCCACCCATTCCCTAGGAGGTGCCACTGAAGCTTTCTTT. Its translation: CATHSLGGATEAFF.

The CDR3 region has the DNA TGTGCCAGCAGTTCTGGGACAGGGGACTACAATGAGCAGTTCTTC. Protein sequence: CASSSGTGDYNEQFF. The V and J genes are TRBV6-2 or TRBV6-3 and TRBJ2-1; 10 bases line up with TRBD1. Germline V gives CDR1 MNHEY, CDR2 SVGEGT. Unmatched junction bases numbered 3, after V lost 4 bases and J lost 3 bases. The CDR3 spans 15 residues.

This clonotype was recorded only once. V usage is TRBV5-1 and J usage is TRBJ2-3; possibly TRBD1 for D (6 bases). CDR1 is SGHRS and CDR2 is YFSETQ in the germline V gene. Trimming pared 6 bases from V and 9 bases from J, leaving 11 bases between. CDR3 length equals 11 residues. The CDR3 loop reads CASIQGSTQYF. Here the CDR3 DNA reads TGCGCCAGCATCCAGGGGAGCACGCAGTATTTT.

The V call is TRBV9, the J call TRBJ2-1, with D unclear. Deletions cut 0 bases from V and 6 bases from J, with 10 bases between. The germline V gene encodes CDR1 SGDLS and CDR2 YYNGEE. The CDR3 length is 14 residues. The DNA of the CDR3 is TGTGCCAGCAGCGTAGCCCCAGGTTCCAATGAGCAGTTCTTC. Protein sequence: CASSVAPGSNEQFF.

The rearrangement joins TRBV20-1 to TRBJ1-1; D might be TRBD1 (5 bases). Trimming stripped 1 base from V and 5 bases from J, with 8 bases between. From germline, CDR1 is DFQATT and CDR2 SNEGSKA (reference sequence). This CDR3 contains 12 residues. The CDR3 DNA follows: TGCAGTGCTAGAGTTGGGGGAACTGAAGCTTTCTTT. As protein: CSARVGGTEAFF.

The CDR3, as DNA: TGTGCCAGCAGCCCGGGGTACGAGCAGTACTTC. Protein sequence: CASSPGYEQYF. The V and J genes are TRBV7-9 and TRBJ2-7, with a possible D match to TRBD2 (5 bases). V dropped 5 bases and J dropped 4 bases, with 6 bases sitting between them. The CDR3 covers 11 residues. The germline V gene encodes CDR1 SEHNR and CDR2 FQNEAQ (reference sequence).

J is TRBJ2-1 and V is TRBV5-1; 10 bases agree with TRBD2. The germline V gene encodes CDR1 SGHRS and CDR2 YFSETQ. The CDR3 consists of 17 residues. The J segment lost 6 bases and the V segment lost 1 base, leaving 10 bases of the junction unmatched. The CDR3 loop reads CASSLSPAGGPGNEQFF. CDR3 DNA sequence: TGCGCCAGCAGCTTGTCCCCAGCGGGGGGGCCTGGCAATGAGCAGTTCTTC. The full variable domain, its missing parts supplied by reference TRBV5-1 and TRBJ2-1, is KAGVTQTPRYLIKTRGQQVTLSCSPISGHRSVSWYQQTPGQGLQFLFEYFSETQRNKGNFPGRFSGRQFSNSRSEMNVSTLELGDSALYLCASSLSPAGGPGNEQFFGPGTRLTVL.

The chain links TRBV20-1 to TRBJ2-5; D call uncertain. The CDR3 extends over 14 amino acids. The V and J ends lost 0 bases and 9 bases respectively, with 17 bases between them. Germline V gene data show CDR1 as DFQATT and CDR2 as SNEGSKA (reference sequence). In DNA, the CDR3 is TGCAGTGCTAGAGATGCTAATTCTTGGGTAGCCCAGTACTTC. Translated: CSARDANSWVAQYF.

The chain recombines TRBV7-9 with TRBJ1-1, with D possibly TRBD1 on 5 matching bases. V lost 4 bases and J lost 4, with 19 bases in between. The CDR3 is 16 residues long. Germline CDR1 is SEHNR and CDR2 is FQNEAQ (reference sequence). DNA of the CDR3: TGTGCCAGCAGCTCTCAAAAAAAGCAGGGAATCACTGAAGCTTTCTTT. Translating it yields CASSSQKKQGITEAFF.

This clonotype occurred once. The gene calls are TRBV9 and TRBJ1-3; D not resolved. CDR3 length equals 16 residues. The V and J ends lost 3 bases and 1 base respectively, with 14 bases between them. CDR1 is SGDLS and CDR2 is YYNGEE in the germline V gene. Here the CDR3 reads CASSEGREISGNTIYF. The CDR3 coding sequence is TGTGCCAGCAGCGAAGGACGGGAGATTTCTGGAAACACCATATATTTT.

V and J are TRBV4-1 and TRBJ1-5, with a weak D call TRBD1 (5 bases). The CDR3 runs to 15 residues. Per the germline V gene, CDR1 is MGHRA and CDR2 is YSYEKL. Trimming took 0 bases from V and 6 from J, leaving 12 bases between them. The chain's CDR3 is CASSQDFQGSQPQHF. In DNA form, the CDR3 reads TGCGCCAGCAGCCAAGATTTCCAGGGTAGTCAGCCCCAGCATTTT.

The chain employs TRBV6-5 and TRBJ1-3, with TRBD1 as a possible D gene (6 bases). V was trimmed by 6 bases and J by 0 bases, leaving 9 bases between them. The germline V gene has CDR1 MNHEY and CDR2 SVGAGI. CDR3 length equals 14 residues. The CDR3 loop reads CASSPGDSGNTIYF. The CDR3 nucleotides read TGTGCCAGCAGCCCAGGGGACTCTGGAAACACCATATATTTT.

The gene calls are TRBV27 and TRBJ2-1, with a tentative D call TRBD2 (5 bases). The CDR3 has 12 amino acids. V lost 6 bases, J lost 9 bases, and 12 bases lay in between. Germline V CDR1 and CDR2: MNHEY, SMNVEV (reference sequence). CDR3 nucleotide sequence: TGTGCCAGCAGAAGCGGAGTTAGTGAGCAGTTCTTC. Translated, it gives CASRSGVSEQFF.

This chain uses TRBV27 with TRBJ2-7, with TRBD1 as a possible D gene (6 bases). Germline V gives CDR1 MNHEY, CDR2 SMNVEV (reference sequence). With 3 bases removed from V and 4 bases from J, the gap between germline ends came to 13 bases. CDR3 length: 14 residues. The CDR3 reads CASSLSYRDYEQYF. The DNA for the CDR3 is TGTGCCAGCAGTTTGAGCTACAGGGATTACGAGCAGTACTTC.

The chain combines TRBV9 with TRBJ1-6; 7 bases agree with TRBD1. Trimming cost V 5 bases and J 5 bases; bases outside gene matches: 4. CDR3 length: 14 amino acids. Germline CDR1 and CDR2: SGDLS and YYNGEE. CDR3 sequence reads: CASSHGTDNSPLHF. The CDR3 region has the DNA TGTGCCAGCAGTCACGGGACAGATAATTCACCCCTCCACTTT.